The 31 T cell receptor beta chains given below trace back to one sample, sequenced in a study of PD-1 blockade in classical Hodgkin lymphoma. Here immunoSEQ multiplex PCR was the method, and the copy in TCRdb shows in-frame clones only, minus some. This table holds 50,000 to 85,000 clones, 60% to 80% found once. There was relapse after autologous stem cell transplantation in every patient, and there was variation in brentuximab vedotin exposure. Material: peripheral blood mononuclear cells (PBMCs), obtained before the second cycle of nivolumab. The receptors derive from a human donor with classical Hodgkin lymphoma.

This clone was detected a few times. The V call is TRBV20-1, the J call TRBJ1-1; D possibly corresponds to TRBD1 (5 bases). Germline V CDR1 and CDR2: DFQATT, SNEGSKA (reference sequence). This CDR3 has 10 residues. V gave up 6 bases and J gave up 11 bases, with 13 bases separating them. CDR3 region: CSAGWGEAFF. CDR3 DNA: TGCAGTGCCGGGTGGGGGGAGGCTTTCTTT.

The chain has TRBV6-5 and TRBJ2-2; D is perhaps TRBD1 (6 bases). The CDR3 covers 14 residues. The germline CDR1 and CDR2 sequences are MNHEY and SVGAGI. V gave up 6 bases and J gave up 1 base, with 9 bases separating them. The CDR3 nucleotides read TGTGCCAGCAGAGACAGGTTGAACACCGGGGAGCTGTTTTTT. Translated, it gives CASRDRLNTGELFF.

The rearrangement uses TRBV2 and TRBJ1-5, with D perhaps TRBD1 (6 bases). There are 14 residues in the CDR3. In germline, CDR1 is SNHLY, CDR2 FYNNEI. The V end was cut by 5 bases, the J end by 6 bases, with 14 bases between. This CDR3 is CASSPQGGGQPQHF. CDR3 DNA sequence: TGTGCCAGCAGTCCCCAGGGAGGGGGTCAGCCCCAGCATTTT.

The CDR3: CASRDRGTDTQYF. CDR3 in DNA: TGCGCCAGCAGGGACAGAGGCACAGATACGCAGTATTTT. This chain connects TRBV5-1 to TRBJ2-3, with D tentatively TRBD1 (6 bases). V dropped 5 bases and J dropped 1 base, with 8 bases sitting between them. The CDR3 contains 13 residues. CDR1 and CDR2 from the germline V gene are SGHRS and YFSETQ. The full variable domain, its missing parts supplied by reference TRBV5-1 and TRBJ2-3, is KAGVTQTPRYLIKTRGQQVTLSCSPISGHRSVSWYQQTPGQGLQFLFEYFSETQRNKGNFPGRFSGRQFSNSRSEMNVSTLELGDSALYLCASRDRGTDTQYFGPGTRLTVL.

The chain recombines TRBV5-1 with TRBJ1-1; a possible D gene is TRBD1 (5 bases). The CDR3 totals 15 residues. The V and J ends lost 1 base and 1 base respectively, with 11 bases between them. Germline CDR1 and CDR2: SGHRS and YFSETQ. In DNA, the CDR3 is TGCGCCAGCAGCTTGTGGGGGGGTACGAACACTGAAGCTTTCTTT. Translated: CASSLWGGTNTEAFF. Variable domain in full (rest from reference TRBV5-1 and TRBJ1-1): KAGVTQTPRYLIKTRGQQVTLSCSPISGHRSVSWYQQTPGQGLQFLFEYFSETQRNKGNFPGRFSGRQFSNSRSEMNVSTLELGDSALYLCASSLWGGTNTEAFFGQGTRLTVV.

DNA for the CDR3: TGCGCCAGCAGCCGGGGACAGGCAGCCTACGAGCAGTACTTC. Amino acids: CASSRGQAAYEQYF. This chain links TRBV5-1 with TRBJ2-7; 8 nucleotides align to TRBD1. CDR3 length: 14 residues. The V gene's germline CDR1 is SGHRS and CDR2 YFSETQ. Unmatched junction bases numbered 5, after V lost 4 bases and J lost 2 bases.

Only one count was recorded for this clone. The V gene is TRBV28, the J gene TRBJ1-2; 7 nucleotides align to TRBD1. Germline-derived CDR1 and CDR2 are MDHEN and SYDVKM. With V trimmed by 7 bases and J by 8 bases, 16 bases remained unmatched. This CDR3 comprises 15 residues. The CDR3 region is CASTPSPTGMDGYTF. CDR3 bases: TGTGCCAGCACACCGTCGCCGACAGGGATGGACGGCTACACCTTC.

This clone was recorded only once. The rearrangement uses TRBV4-2 and TRBJ2-3; tentatively, D is TRBD2 (6 bases). CDR3 length: 18 amino acids. The germline V gene encodes CDR1 LGHNA and CDR2 YNFKEQ. V was trimmed by 0 bases and J by 0 bases, leaving 16 bases between them. The CDR3 bases are TGTGCCAGCAGCCAAGACCTTCCGGGACTTATAAGCACAGATACGCAGTATTTT. Residues: CASSQDLPGLISTDTQYF.

This chain links TRBV29-1 with TRBJ1-1; no clear D gene. V gave up 5 bases and J gave up 0 bases, with 7 bases separating them. From germline, CDR1 is SQVTM and CDR2 ANQGSEA. There are 12 residues in the CDR3. Here the CDR3 reads CSVFIVNTEAFF. The CDR3 DNA is TGCAGCGTTTTTATTGTGAACACTGAAGCTTTCTTT. Combining the CDR3 with reference TRBV29-1 and TRBJ1-1 gives the whole variable domain SAVISQKPSRDICQRGTSLTIQCQVDSQVTMMFWYRQQPGQSLTLIATANQGSEATYESGFVIDKFPISRPNLTFSTLTVSNMSPEDSSIYLCSVFIVNTEAFFGQGTRLTVV.

This chain uses TRBV5-6 with TRBJ1-5; possible D gene TRBD1, 5 bases. This CDR3 contains 15 residues. Germline CDR1 reads SGHDT; CDR2 reads YYEEEE. The V end was cut by 3 bases, the J end by 2 bases, with 12 bases between. The CDR3 DNA reads as TGTGCCAGCAGCTCCGGGACGGAGGGCAATCAGCCCCAGCATTTT. Its translation is CASSSGTEGNQPQHF.

The chain is built from TRBV5-1 and TRBJ2-5; 12 bases fit TRBD2. Looked up from germline, CDR1 is SGHRS and CDR2 is YFSETQ. The CDR3 loop spans 14 amino acids. V lost 8 bases, J lost 1 base, and 3 bases stayed unmatched. This chain's CDR3 is CASRTSGVQETQYF. The CDR3 bases are TGCGCCAGTCGGACTAGCGGGGTCCAAGAGACCCAGTACTTC.

The CDR3 DNA follows: TGTGCCAGCAGCTTAGATAGACTAGCGGGATCAAGGGAGCAGTTCTTC. Translated: CASSLDRLAGSREQFF. The chain couples TRBV11-3 to TRBJ2-1, with TRBD2 identical over 11 bases. The ends lost 0 bases at V and 10 bases at J; junction bases unmatched: 8. This CDR3 contains 16 residues. Germline V gene sequence: CDR1 SGHNT, CDR2 YENEEA.

This clone came up a few times. The chain employs TRBV28 and TRBJ2-5, with 7 bases that match TRBD2. Germline lookup yields CDR1 MDHEN and CDR2 SYDVKM. V shed 4 bases, J shed 2 bases, and the junction held 16 bases outside the gene matches. The CDR3 covers 18 residues. CDR3 amino acids: CASSYPLRGGPSQETQYF. For the CDR3, the DNA is TGTGCCAGCAGTTACCCCCTCCGGGGAGGGCCTTCTCAAGAGACCCAGTACTTC.

V is TRBV18 and J is TRBJ2-1; no clear D. Trimming shortened V by 3 bases and J by 5 bases, and 2 bases separated the two germline ends. There are 11 residues in the CDR3. Germline CDR1 is KGHSH and CDR2 is LQKENI. Written as DNA, the CDR3 is TGTGCCAGCTCACCTCACAATGAGCAGTTCTTC. Protein sequence: CASSPHNEQFF.

The J gene is TRBJ1-2, the V gene TRBV27; D gene ambiguous. Between the trimmed V and J ends, which lost 2 bases and 5 bases, there was a span of 15 bases. The CDR3 has 15 residues. Germline V gene lookup returns CDR1 MNHEY and CDR2 SMNVEV (reference sequence). This CDR3 reads CASSLKGESSYGYTF. DNA for the CDR3: TGTGCCAGCAGTTTAAAGGGTGAGAGCTCGTATGGCTACACCTTC.

This clone was seen only a few times. The chain recombines TRBV5-4 with TRBJ1-2, with D possibly being TRBD1 (5 bases). V was shortened by 0 bases and J by 8 bases, with 11 bases between the two germline ends. The germline V gene has CDR1 SGHNT and CDR2 YYREEE (reference sequence). The CDR3 sequence is 13 residues long. The CDR3 region is CASSLVEGHGYTF. Written as DNA, the CDR3 is TGTGCCAGCAGCTTGGTGGAGGGGCACGGCTACACCTTC.

This clone was observed a few times. This chain connects TRBV15 to TRBJ1-4; perhaps TRBD1 as D (5 bases). Trimming pared 3 bases from V and 8 bases from J, leaving 13 bases between. This CDR3 comprises 14 residues. From germline, CDR1 is LNHNV and CDR2 YYDKDF (reference sequence). CDR3 loop: CATSSGGGKEKLFF. The CDR3, as DNA: TGTGCCACCAGCAGTGGGGGGGGGAAAGAAAAACTGTTTTTT. The whole variable domain, filled in from reference TRBV15 and TRBJ1-4, reads DAMVIQNPRYQVTQFGKPVTLSCSQTLNHNVMYWYQQKSSQAPKLLFHYYDKDFNNEADTPDNFQSRRPNTSFCFLDIRSPGLGDTAMYLCATSSGGGKEKLFFGSGTQLSVL.

The CDR3 bases are TGTGCCAGCAGCTTAGGACAGGGGGCTTATGGCTATGGCTACACCTTC. Translating gives CASSLGQGAYGYGYTF. The rearrangement uses TRBV5-4 and TRBJ1-2, with TRBD1 identical over 11 bases. The CDR3 covers 16 residues. Germline loops: CDR1 SGHNT, CDR2 YYREEE (reference sequence). J lost 4 bases, V lost 2 bases, and 7 bases had no gene match.

The chain carries TRBV6-1 and TRBJ2-5; 9 bases agree with TRBD1. This CDR3 region has 15 residues. The J segment lost 5 bases and the V segment lost 7 bases, leaving 11 bases of the junction unmatched. Looked up from germline, CDR1 is MNHNS and CDR2 is SASEGT. CDR3 in amino acids: CASKPGTGNRETQYF. The DNA for the CDR3 is TGTGCCAGCAAGCCCGGGACAGGGAACCGGGAGACCCAGTACTTC.

V and J are TRBV18 and TRBJ2-1; 7 bases fit TRBD1. Germline values: CDR1 KGHSH, CDR2 LQKENI. J was trimmed by 4 bases and V by 4 bases; bases with no gene match: 7. This CDR3 is 15 amino acids long. The CDR3 DNA reads as TGTGCCAGCTCACTAAGACAGGGCGGGTACAATGAGCAGTTCTTC. This translates into CASSLRQGGYNEQFF.

The rearrangement uses TRBV7-2 and TRBJ1-1, with a tentative D call TRBD1 (5 bases). The CDR3 length is 14 residues. Germline loops: CDR1 SGHTA, CDR2 FQGNSA. V was clipped by 5 bases and J by 5 bases, with 15 bases between them. The CDR3 sequence is CASSRTGGGTEAFF. As DNA, the CDR3 is TGTGCCAGCAGCCGGACGGGGGGAGGTACTGAAGCTTTCTTT.

This rearrangement joins TRBV6-5 to TRBJ2-3, with D perhaps matching TRBD1 (5 bases). The ends were cut back, 6 bases at V and 1 base at J, with 8 bases in the middle. CDR3 size: 13 residues. CDR1 and CDR2 from the germline V gene are MNHEY and SVGAGI. CDR3 amino acids: CASSRRGTDTQYF. The CDR3 coding sequence is TGTGCCAGCAGCCGCAGGGGCACAGATACGCAGTATTTT.

The chain links TRBV9 to TRBJ2-3; D gene unclear. The CDR3 is 16 residues long. The germline V gene encodes CDR1 SGDLS and CDR2 YYNGEE. The V end lost 0 bases, the J end lost 2 bases, and 13 bases lay between the germline ends. CDR3 nucleotides: TGTGCCAGCAGCGTAGAAGCGACACAATTCACAGATACGCAGTATTTT. This translates into CASSVEATQFTDTQYF.

This chain uses TRBV5-1 with TRBJ2-3; the D gene is possibly TRBD1 (5 bases). There are 15 residues in the CDR3. The V gene's germline CDR1 is SGHRS and CDR2 YFSETQ. Trimming removed 4 bases at V and 2 bases at J, with 14 bases between. The CDR3 DNA reads as TGCGCCAGCAGCGCCCTGACAGCCTCCACAGATACGCAGTATTTT. Translating gives CASSALTASTDTQYF. Full variable domain (remainder filled in from reference TRBV5-1 and TRBJ2-3): KAGVTQTPRYLIKTRGQQVTLSCSPISGHRSVSWYQQTPGQGLQFLFEYFSETQRNKGNFPGRFSGRQFSNSRSEMNVSTLELGDSALYLCASSALTASTDTQYFGPGTRLTVL.

This clone appeared a few times. Here the CDR3 DNA reads TGTGCCAGCAGTGGGGGGGACAGGGCGAACACTGAAGCTTTCTTT. Its protein is CASSGGDRANTEAFF. The chain carries TRBV25-1 and TRBJ1-1, with 9 bases fitting TRBD1. The germline V gene encodes CDR1 MGHDK and CDR2 SYGVNS. This CDR3 has 15 amino acids. V gave up 4 bases and J gave up 1 base; unmatched junction bases: 4. The complete variable domain, with remaining parts taken from reference TRBV25-1 and TRBJ1-1, reads EADIYQTPRYLVIGTGKKITLECSQTMGHDKMYWYQQDPGMELHLIHYSYGVNSTEKGDLSSESTVSRIRTEHFPLTLESARPSHTSQYLCASSGGDRANTEAFFGQGTRLTVV.

V gene TRBV6-5 combines with J gene TRBJ1-3; D ambiguous. The germline V gene has CDR1 MNHEY and CDR2 SVGAGI. The germline V and J ends were trimmed by 6 bases and 4 bases, with 7 bases remaining between them. The CDR3 totals 12 residues. CDR3 sequence: CASSRLGNTIYF. In DNA, the CDR3 is TGTGCCAGCAGCCGATTGGGAAACACCATATATTTT.

CDR3 loop: CASTVGVLHNEQFF. Here the CDR3 DNA reads TGTGCCAGTACGGTGGGGGTACTCCACAATGAGCAGTTCTTC. The chain uses TRBV19 and TRBJ2-1; D is tentatively TRBD1 or TRBD2 (5 bases each). Per the germline V gene, CDR1 is LNHDA and CDR2 is SQIVND (reference sequence). Trimming stripped 7 bases from V and 5 bases from J, with 15 bases between. This CDR3 is built from 14 residues.

This chain uses TRBV5-4 with TRBJ2-1, with 11 bases matching TRBD2. The CDR3 runs 17 residues. Germline V gene data show CDR1 as SGHNT and CDR2 as YYREEE (reference sequence). V was clipped by 5 bases and J by 6 bases; unmatched bases: 13. This CDR3 reads CASRPGAGLAESNEQFF. CDR3 coding DNA: TGTGCCAGCAGACCCGGGGCGGGACTAGCGGAGAGCAATGAGCAGTTCTTC.

This clone was seen more than once but under ten times. This sequence joins TRBV28 and TRBJ2-7; 9 positions agree with TRBD1. V trimming: 8 bases; J trimming: 0 bases; junction bases outside the gene matches: 14. The CDR3 spans 17 residues. CDR1 is MDHEN, CDR2 SYDVKM, per germline. The CDR3 DNA is TGTGCCAGCGGTTCCTTTGTGGGGACAGGGACCTCCTACGAGCAGTACTTC. Translated: CASGSFVGTGTSYEQYF.

This chain joins TRBV21-1 and TRBJ2-1. TRBV21-1 is tagged as a pseudogene. This CDR3 has 12 amino acids. The CDR3 loop reads CATWVARDEQFF. The CDR3 region has the DNA TGTGCCACCTGGGTCGCAAGGGATGAGCAGTTCTTC.

The chain joins TRBV6-6 to TRBJ1-1; no firm D call. This CDR3 contains 11 residues. The V end was cut by 8 bases, the J end by 0 bases, with 4 bases between. Germline lookup yields CDR1 MNHNY and CDR2 SVGAGI (reference sequence). Here the CDR3 DNA reads TGTGCCAGCCGAATGAACACTGAAGCTTTCTTT. It yields the protein CASRMNTEAFF.